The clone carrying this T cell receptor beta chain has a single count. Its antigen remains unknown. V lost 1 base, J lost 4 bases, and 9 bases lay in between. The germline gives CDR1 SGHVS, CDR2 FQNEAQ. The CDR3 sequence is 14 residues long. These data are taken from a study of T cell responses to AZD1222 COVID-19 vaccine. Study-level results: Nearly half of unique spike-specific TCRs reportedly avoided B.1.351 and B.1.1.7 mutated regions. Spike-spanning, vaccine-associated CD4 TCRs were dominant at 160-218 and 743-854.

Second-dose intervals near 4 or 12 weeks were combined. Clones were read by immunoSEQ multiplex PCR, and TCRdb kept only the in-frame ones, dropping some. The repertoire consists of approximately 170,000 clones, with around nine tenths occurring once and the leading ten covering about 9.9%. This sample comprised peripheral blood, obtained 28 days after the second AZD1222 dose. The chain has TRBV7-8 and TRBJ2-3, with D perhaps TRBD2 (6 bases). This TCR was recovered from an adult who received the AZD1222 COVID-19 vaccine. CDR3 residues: CASSLVRGADTQYF. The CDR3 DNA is TGTGCCAGCAGCTTAGTGCGGGGTGCAGATACGCAGTATTTT.